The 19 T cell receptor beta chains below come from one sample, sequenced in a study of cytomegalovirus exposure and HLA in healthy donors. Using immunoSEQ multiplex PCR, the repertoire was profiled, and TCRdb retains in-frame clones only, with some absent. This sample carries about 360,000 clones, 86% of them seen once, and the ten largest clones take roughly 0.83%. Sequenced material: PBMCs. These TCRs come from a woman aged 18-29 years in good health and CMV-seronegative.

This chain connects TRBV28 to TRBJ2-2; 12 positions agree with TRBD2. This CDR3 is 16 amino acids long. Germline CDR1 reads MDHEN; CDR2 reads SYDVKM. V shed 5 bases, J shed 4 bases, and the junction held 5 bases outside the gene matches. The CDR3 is CASSVWTSGTTGELFF. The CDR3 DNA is TGTGCCAGCAGTGTCTGGACTAGCGGGACCACCGGGGAGCTGTTTTTT. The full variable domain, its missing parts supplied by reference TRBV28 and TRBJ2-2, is DVKVTQSSRYLVKRTGEKVFLECVQDMDHENMFWYRQDPGLGLRLIYFSYDVKMKEKGDIPEGYSVSREKKERFSLILESASTNQTSMYLCASSVWTSGTTGELFFGEGSRLTVL.

The CDR3 DNA follows: TGTGCCAGCAGTGGACAGGGCTGGGCAATAAATGAGCAGTTCTTC. Its protein is CASSGQGWAINEQFF. The chain combines TRBV6-1 with TRBJ2-1; TRBD1 matches at 7 bases. The CDR3 has 15 amino acids. Germline values: CDR1 MNHNS, CDR2 SASEGT. Trimming at V came to 4 bases and at J to 7 bases, leaving 10 bases not matched to a gene.

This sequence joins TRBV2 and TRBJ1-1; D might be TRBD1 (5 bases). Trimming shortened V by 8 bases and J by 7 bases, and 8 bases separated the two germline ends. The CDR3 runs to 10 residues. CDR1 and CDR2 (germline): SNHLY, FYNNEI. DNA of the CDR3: TGTGCCAGCCAGGGCAATGAAGCTTTCTTT. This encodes CASQGNEAFF.

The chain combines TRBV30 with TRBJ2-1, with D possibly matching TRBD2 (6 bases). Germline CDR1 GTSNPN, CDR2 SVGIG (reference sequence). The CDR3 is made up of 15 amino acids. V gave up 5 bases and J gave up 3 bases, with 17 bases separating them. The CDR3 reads CAWGPRTTYYNEQFF. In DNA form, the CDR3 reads TGTGCCTGGGGGCCTAGGACTACCTACTACAATGAGCAGTTCTTC.

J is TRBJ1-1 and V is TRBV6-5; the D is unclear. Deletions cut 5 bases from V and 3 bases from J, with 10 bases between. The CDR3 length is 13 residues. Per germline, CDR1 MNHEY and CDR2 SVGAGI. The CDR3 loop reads CASSDQAHTEAFF. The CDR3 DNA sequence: TGTGCCAGCAGTGACCAGGCGCACACTGAAGCTTTCTTT.

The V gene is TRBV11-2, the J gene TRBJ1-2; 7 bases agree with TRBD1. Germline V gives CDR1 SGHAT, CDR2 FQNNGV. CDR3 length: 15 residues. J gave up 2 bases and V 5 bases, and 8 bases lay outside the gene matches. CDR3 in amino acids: CASSIDREKNYGYTF. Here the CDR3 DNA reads TGTGCCAGCAGCATCGACAGGGAGAAAAACTATGGCTACACCTTC.

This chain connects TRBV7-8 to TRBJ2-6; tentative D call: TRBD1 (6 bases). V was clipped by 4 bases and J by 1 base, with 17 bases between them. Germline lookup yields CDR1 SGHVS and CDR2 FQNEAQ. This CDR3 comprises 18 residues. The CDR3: CASSSRGAGESGANVLTF. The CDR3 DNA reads TGTGCCAGCAGCTCCCGGGGCGCAGGGGAGTCTGGGGCCAACGTCCTGACTTTC. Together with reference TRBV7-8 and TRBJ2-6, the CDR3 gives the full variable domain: GAGVSQSPRYKVAKRGQDVALRCDPISGHVSLFWYQQALGQGPEFLTYFQNEAQLDKSGLPSDRFFAERPEGSVSTLKIQRTQQEDSAVYLCASSSRGAGESGANVLTFGAGSRLTVL.

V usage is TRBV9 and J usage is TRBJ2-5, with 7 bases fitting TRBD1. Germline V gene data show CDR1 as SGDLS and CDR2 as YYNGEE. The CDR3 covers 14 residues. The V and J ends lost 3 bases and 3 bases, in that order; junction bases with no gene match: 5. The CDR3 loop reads CASSGRQGEETQYF. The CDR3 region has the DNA TGTGCCAGCAGCGGAAGACAGGGAGAAGAGACCCAGTACTTC.

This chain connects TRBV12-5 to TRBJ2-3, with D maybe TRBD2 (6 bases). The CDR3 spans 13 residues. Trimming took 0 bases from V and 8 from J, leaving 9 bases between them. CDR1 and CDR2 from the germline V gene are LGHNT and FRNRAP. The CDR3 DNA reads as TGTGCTAGTGGTTTGGTCTTCGGGGGTACGCAGTATTTT. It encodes CASGLVFGGTQYF.

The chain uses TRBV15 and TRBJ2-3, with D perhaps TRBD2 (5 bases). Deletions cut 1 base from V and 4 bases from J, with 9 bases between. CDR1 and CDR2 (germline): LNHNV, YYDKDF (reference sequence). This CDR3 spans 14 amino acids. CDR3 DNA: TGTGCCACCAGCAGAGCGGGGATTTCAGATACGCAGTATTTT. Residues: CATSRAGISDTQYF.

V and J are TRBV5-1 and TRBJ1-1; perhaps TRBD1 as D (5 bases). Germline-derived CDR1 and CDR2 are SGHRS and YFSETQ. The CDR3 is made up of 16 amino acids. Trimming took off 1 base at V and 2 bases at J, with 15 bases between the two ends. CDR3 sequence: CASSLLPPGGNTEAFF. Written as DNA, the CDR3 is TGCGCCAGCAGCTTGTTGCCCCCGGGGGGAAACACTGAAGCTTTCTTT.

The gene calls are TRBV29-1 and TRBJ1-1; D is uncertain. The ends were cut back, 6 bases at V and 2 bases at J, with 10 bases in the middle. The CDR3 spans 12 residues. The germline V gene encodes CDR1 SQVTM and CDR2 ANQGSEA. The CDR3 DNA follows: TGCAGCGTGAAGTTCTACAACACTGAAGCTTTCTTT. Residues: CSVKFYNTEAFF.

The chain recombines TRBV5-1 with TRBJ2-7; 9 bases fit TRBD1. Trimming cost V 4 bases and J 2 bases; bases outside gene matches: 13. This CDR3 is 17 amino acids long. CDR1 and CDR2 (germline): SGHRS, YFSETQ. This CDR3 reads CASSPRGQGPTPYEQYF. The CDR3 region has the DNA TGCGCCAGCAGCCCCCGGGGACAGGGACCTACTCCCTACGAGCAGTACTTC.

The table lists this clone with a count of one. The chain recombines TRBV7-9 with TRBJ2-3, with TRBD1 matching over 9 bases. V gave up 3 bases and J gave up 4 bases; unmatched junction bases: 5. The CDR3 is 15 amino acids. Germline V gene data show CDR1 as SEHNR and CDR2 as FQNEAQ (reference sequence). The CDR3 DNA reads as TGTGCCAGCAGCTTTCGACAGGGGGGCGCAGATACGCAGTATTTT. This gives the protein CASSFRQGGADTQYF.

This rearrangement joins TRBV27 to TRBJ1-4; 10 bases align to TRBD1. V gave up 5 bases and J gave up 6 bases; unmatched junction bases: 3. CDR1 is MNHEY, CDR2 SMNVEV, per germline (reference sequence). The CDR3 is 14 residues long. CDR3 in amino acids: CASSRQGAHEKLFF. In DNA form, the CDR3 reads TGTGCCAGCAGTCGACAGGGGGCTCATGAAAAACTGTTTTTT.

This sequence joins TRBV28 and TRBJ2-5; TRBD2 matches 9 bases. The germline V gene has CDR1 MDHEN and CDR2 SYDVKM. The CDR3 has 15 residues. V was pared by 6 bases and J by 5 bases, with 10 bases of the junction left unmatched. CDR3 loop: CASRERSGRKETQYF. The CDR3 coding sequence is TGTGCCAGCAGGGAGCGGAGCGGGAGGAAGGAGACCCAGTACTTC.

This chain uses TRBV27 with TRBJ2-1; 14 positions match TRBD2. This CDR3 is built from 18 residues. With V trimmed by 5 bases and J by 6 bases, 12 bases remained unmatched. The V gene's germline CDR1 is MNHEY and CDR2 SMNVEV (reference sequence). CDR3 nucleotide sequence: TGTGCCAGCAGTATACGGACTAGCGGGAGGCCGTCGGTCAATGAGCAGTTCTTC. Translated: CASSIRTSGRPSVNEQFF.

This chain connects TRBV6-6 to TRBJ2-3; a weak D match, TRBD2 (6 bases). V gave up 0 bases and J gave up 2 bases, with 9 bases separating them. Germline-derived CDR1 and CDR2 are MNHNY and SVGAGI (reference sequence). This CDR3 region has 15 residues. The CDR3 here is CASSYSGTHTDTQYF. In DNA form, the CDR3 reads TGTGCCAGCAGTTACTCCGGGACTCACACAGATACGCAGTATTTT.

The CDR3 DNA follows: TGTGCCAGCTGTCAAGAACGGGGTGAAAAACTGTTTTTT. This sequence encodes CASCQERGEKLFF. The chain uses TRBV28 and TRBJ1-4; D ambiguous. V was shortened by 8 bases and J by 7 bases, with 14 bases between the two germline ends. In germline, CDR1 is MDHEN, CDR2 SYDVKM. CDR3 length equals 13 residues. Based on the CDR3 plus reference TRBV28 and TRBJ1-4, the full variable domain is DVKVTQSSRYLVKRTGEKVFLECVQDMDHENMFWYRQDPGLGLRLIYFSYDVKMKEKGDIPEGYSVSREKKERFSLILESASTNQTSMYLCASCQERGEKLFFGSGTQLSVL.